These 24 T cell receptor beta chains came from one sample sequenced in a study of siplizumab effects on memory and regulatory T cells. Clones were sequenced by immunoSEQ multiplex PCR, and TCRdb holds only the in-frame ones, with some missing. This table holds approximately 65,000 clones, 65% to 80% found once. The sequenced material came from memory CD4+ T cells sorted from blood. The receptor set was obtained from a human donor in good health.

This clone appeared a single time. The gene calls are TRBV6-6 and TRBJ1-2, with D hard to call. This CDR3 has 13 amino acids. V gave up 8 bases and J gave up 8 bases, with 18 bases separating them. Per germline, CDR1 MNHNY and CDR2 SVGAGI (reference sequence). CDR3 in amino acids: CASLVPGTGGYTF. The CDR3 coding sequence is TGTGCCAGCTTAGTTCCAGGAACGGGGGGCTACACCTTC.

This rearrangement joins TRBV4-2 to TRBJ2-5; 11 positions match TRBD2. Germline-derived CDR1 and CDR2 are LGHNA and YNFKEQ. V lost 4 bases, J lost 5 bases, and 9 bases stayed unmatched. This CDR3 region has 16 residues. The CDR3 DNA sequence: TGTGCCAGCAGCCCTACAACTAGCGGGGGTTGGGAGACCCAGTACTTC. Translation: CASSPTTSGGWETQYF.

CDR3 sequence (DNA): TGTGCCAGCAGTGACTCGACTGGCAGCACAGATACGCAGTATTTT. This gives the protein CASSDSTGSTDTQYF. The chain couples TRBV6-4 to TRBJ2-3; D unclear. The germline V gene encodes CDR1 MRHNA and CDR2 SNTAGT. V was cut by 0 bases and J by 0 bases, with 7 bases left in between. The CDR3 spans 15 residues.

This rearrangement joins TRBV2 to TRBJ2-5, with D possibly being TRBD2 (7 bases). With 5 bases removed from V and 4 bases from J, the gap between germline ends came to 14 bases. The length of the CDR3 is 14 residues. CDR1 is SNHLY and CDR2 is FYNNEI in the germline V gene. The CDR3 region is CASSKGGGPETQYF. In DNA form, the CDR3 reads TGTGCCAGCAGTAAAGGGGGGGGGCCAGAGACCCAGTACTTC.

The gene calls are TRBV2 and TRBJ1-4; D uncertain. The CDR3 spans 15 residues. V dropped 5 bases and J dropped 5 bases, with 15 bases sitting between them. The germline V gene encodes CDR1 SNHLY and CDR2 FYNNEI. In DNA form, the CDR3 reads TGTGCCAGCAGTTACCTTGGATCGGGGAATGAAAAACTGTTTTTT. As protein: CASSYLGSGNEKLFF.

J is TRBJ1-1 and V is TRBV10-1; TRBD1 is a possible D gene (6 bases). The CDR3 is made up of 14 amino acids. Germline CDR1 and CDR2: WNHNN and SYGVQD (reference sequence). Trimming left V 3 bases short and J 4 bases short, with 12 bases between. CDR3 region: CASSENRAGTEAFF. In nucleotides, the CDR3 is TGCGCCAGCAGTGAAAACAGGGCCGGCACTGAAGCTTTCTTT.

Here the CDR3 DNA reads TGTGCCAGCAGTGGTCGGGGCACTGGCTACACCTTC. This gives the protein CASSGRGTGYTF. This rearrangement joins TRBV2 to TRBJ1-2; a weak D match, TRBD1 (5 bases). From germline, CDR1 is SNHLY and CDR2 FYNNEI. The CDR3 runs to 12 residues. V was shortened by 4 bases and J by 7 bases, with 10 bases between the two germline ends.

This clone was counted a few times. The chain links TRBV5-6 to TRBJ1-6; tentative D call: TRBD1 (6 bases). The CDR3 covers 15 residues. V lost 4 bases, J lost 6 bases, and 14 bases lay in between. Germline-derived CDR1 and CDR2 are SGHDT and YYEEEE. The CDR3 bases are TGTGCCAGCAGCGGCGGGACAAGGGCTAATTCACCCCTCCACTTT. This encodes CASSGGTRANSPLHF.

CDR3 coding DNA: TGTGCCAGCTCACCACGGCAGGGGGGGTTTGAAGCTTTCTTT. Translated: CASSPRQGGFEAFF. The chain carries TRBV18 and TRBJ1-1; 7 nucleotides agree with TRBD1. The CDR3 has 14 amino acids. V lost 1 base, J lost 7 bases, and 6 bases stayed unmatched. Germline V CDR1 and CDR2: KGHSH, LQKENI. Full variable domain (remainder filled in from reference TRBV18 and TRBJ1-1): NAGVMQNPRHLVRRRGQEARLRCSPMKGHSHVYWYRQLPEEGLKFMVYLQKENIIDESGMPKERFSAEFPKEGPSILRIQQVVRGDSAAYFCASSPRQGGFEAFFGQGTRLTVV.

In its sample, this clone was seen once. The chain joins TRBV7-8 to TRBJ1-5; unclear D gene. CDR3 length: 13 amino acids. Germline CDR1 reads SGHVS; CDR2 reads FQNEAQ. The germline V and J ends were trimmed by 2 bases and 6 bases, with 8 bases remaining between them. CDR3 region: CASSLTKGQPQHF. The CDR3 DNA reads TGTGCCAGCAGCTTAACCAAGGGTCAGCCCCAGCATTTT. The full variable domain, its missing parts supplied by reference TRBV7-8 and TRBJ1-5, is GAGVSQSPRYKVAKRGQDVALRCDPISGHVSLFWYQQALGQGPEFLTYFQNEAQLDKSGLPSDRFFAERPEGSVSTLKIQRTQQEDSAVYLCASSLTKGQPQHFGDGTRLSIL.

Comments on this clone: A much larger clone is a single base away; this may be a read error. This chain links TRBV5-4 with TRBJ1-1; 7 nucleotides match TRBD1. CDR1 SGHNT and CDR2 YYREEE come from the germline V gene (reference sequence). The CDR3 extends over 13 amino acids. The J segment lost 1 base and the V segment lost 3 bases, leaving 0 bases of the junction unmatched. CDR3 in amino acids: CASSWDRNTEAFF. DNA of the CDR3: TGTGCCAGCAGCTGGGACAGGAACACTGAAGCTTTCTTT.

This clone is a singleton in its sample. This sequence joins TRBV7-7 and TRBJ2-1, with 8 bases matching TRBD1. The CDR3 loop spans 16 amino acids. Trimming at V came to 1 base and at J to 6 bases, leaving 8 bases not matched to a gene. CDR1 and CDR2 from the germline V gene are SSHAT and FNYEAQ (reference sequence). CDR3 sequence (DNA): TGTGCCAGCAGCTTAGGGAGCAGGGGGCGCGTCAATGAGCAGTTCTTC. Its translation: CASSLGSRGRVNEQFF.

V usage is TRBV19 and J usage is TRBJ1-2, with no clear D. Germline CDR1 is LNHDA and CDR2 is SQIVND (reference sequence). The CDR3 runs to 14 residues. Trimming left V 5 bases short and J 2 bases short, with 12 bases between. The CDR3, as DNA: TGTGCCAGTAGTCCTCAGACCGTAAACTATGGCTACACCTTC. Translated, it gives CASSPQTVNYGYTF.

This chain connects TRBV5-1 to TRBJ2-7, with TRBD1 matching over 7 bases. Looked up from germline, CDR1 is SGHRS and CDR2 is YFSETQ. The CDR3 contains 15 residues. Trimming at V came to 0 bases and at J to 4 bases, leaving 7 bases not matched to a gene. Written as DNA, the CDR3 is TGCGCCAGCAGCTTGGCCGACAGGGAGACTTACGAGCAGTACTTC. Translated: CASSLADRETYEQYF. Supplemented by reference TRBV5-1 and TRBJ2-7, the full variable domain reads KAGVTQTPRYLIKTRGQQVTLSCSPISGHRSVSWYQQTPGQGLQFLFEYFSETQRNKGNFPGRFSGRQFSNSRSEMNVSTLELGDSALYLCASSLADRETYEQYFGPGTRLTVT.

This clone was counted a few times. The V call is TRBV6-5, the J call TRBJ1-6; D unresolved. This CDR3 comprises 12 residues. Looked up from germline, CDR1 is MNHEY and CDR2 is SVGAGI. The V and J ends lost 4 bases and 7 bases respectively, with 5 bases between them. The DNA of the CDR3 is TGTGCCAGCAGTTCAACGAATTCACCCCTCCACTTT. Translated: CASSSTNSPLHF.

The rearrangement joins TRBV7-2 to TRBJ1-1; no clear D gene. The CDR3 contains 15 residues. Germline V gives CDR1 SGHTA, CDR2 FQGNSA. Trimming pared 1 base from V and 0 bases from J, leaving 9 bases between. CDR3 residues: CASSLGVGVNTEAFF. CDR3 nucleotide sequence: TGTGCCAGCAGCTTAGGGGTAGGCGTGAACACTGAAGCTTTCTTT.

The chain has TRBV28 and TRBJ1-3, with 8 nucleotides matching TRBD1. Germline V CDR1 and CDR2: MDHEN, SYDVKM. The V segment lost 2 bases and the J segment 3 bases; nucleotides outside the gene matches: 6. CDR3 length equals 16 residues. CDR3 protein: CASSLAARGLGNTIYF. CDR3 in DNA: TGTGCCAGCAGTTTAGCGGCCAGGGGGCTTGGAAACACCATATATTTT.

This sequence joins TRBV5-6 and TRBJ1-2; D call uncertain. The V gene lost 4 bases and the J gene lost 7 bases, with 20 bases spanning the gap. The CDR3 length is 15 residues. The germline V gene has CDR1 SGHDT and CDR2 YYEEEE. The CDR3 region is CASSTSGQTVSGYTF. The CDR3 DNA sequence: TGTGCCAGCAGCACCTCGGGTCAAACCGTAAGTGGCTACACCTTC.

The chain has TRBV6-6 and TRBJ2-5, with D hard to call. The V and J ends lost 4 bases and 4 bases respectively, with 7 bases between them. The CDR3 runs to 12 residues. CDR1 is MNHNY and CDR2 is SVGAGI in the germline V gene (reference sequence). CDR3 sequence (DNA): TGTGCCAGCAGTTGGGTTGGAGAGACCCAGTACTTC. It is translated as CASSWVGETQYF.

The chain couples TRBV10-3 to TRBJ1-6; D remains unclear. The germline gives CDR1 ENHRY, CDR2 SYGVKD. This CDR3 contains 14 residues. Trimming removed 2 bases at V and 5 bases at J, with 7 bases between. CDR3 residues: CAISEGRNNSPLHF. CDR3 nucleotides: TGTGCCATCAGTGAGGGAAGGAATAATTCACCCCTCCACTTT.

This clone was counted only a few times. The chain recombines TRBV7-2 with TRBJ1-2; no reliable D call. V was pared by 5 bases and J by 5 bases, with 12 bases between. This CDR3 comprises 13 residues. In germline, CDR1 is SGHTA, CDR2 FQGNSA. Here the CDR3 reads CASSTRPDYGYTF. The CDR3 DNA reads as TGTGCCAGCAGCACCAGGCCCGATTATGGCTACACCTTC.

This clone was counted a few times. The DNA for the CDR3 is TGTGCCAGCAGTAGGGTTGGACAGCCCCAGCATTTT. Translated: CASSRVGQPQHF. This chain connects TRBV2 to TRBJ1-5, with no clear D. V was trimmed by 5 bases and J by 7 bases, leaving 9 bases between them. Germline lookup yields CDR1 SNHLY and CDR2 FYNNEI. The CDR3 spans 12 residues.

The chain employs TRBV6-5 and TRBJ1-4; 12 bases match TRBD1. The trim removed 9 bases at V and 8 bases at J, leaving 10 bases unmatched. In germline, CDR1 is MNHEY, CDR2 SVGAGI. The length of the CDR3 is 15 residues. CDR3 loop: CASRDRGLSGEKLFF. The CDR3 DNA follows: TGTGCCAGTCGGGACAGGGGGCTTTCGGGGGAAAAACTGTTTTTT.

In nucleotides, the CDR3 is TGTGCCAGCAGCCCGACAGAGCAGAACTATGGCTACACCTTC. Its translation: CASSPTEQNYGYTF. The chain couples TRBV7-2 to TRBJ1-2, with D perhaps TRBD1 (5 bases). Trimming took 5 bases from V and 2 from J, leaving 12 bases between them. The CDR3 covers 14 residues. Per the germline V gene, CDR1 is SGHTA and CDR2 is FQGNSA. Supplemented by reference TRBV7-2 and TRBJ1-2, the full variable domain reads GAGVSQSPSNKVTEKGKDVELRCDPISGHTALYWYRQSLGQGLEFLIYFQGNSAPDKSGLPSDRFSAERTGGSVSTLTIQRTQQEDSAVYLCASSPTEQNYGYTFGSGTRLTVV.